This TCR beta chain was observed in a study of T-cell reconstitution after alpha-beta-depleted transplantation in children. J lost 2 bases, V lost 5 bases, and 7 bases had no gene match. CDR1 is SGHTA and CDR2 is FQGTGA in the germline V gene. This CDR3 has 15 amino acids. Unique molecular identifiers tagged the TCRbeta library. TCRdb passed the PCR reads through MiXCR, listing each CDR3 protein once. The repertoire holds 700,000 to 950,000 distinct CDR3 sequences, with around 17% as singletons. This clonotype was detected only a few times. The input for sequencing was PBMCs, mostly from graft donor cells, taken 360 days after TCRalphabeta/CD19-depleted stem cell transplant. The TCR originated in a male patient younger than 18 who had a stem cell transplant for acute lymphoblastic leukemia, so the T cells may come from the graft donor. V usage is TRBV7-3 and J usage is TRBJ2-3, with TRBD2 matching over 7 bases. CDR3 amino acids: CASSPAGLLTDTQYF. CDR3 coding DNA: TGTGCCAGCAGCCCAGCGGGACTTCTCACAGATACGCAGTATTTT.